This TCR beta chain was obtained from a study of long-term antiretroviral therapy in people with HIV. Study at large: Sampling started about a decade before the 2015 immediate-ART recommendation.

The study's findings and limits: Those clones which expanded before ART made up the dominant part of the repertoire at all time points. Control repertoires displayed wider CDR3 length ranges than the HIV repertoires.

At the survey level, the v3.0 immunoSEQ assay was run. The method was immunoSEQ multiplex PCR; TCRdb's version includes in-frame clones alone and lacks a portion of them. The data show 31,000 or so clones, around 96% seen once. Note on this clone: Its target is unknown.

Each sample contained roughly 0.85-11 million cryopreserved PBMC, thawed before DNA extraction. Trimming removed 11 bases from V and 8 bases from J, with 16 bases in between. The CDR3 consists of 12 residues. Germline CDR1 reads SGHVS; CDR2 reads FNYEAQ. The V call is TRBV7-6, the J call TRBJ2-1; D gene ambiguous. The sequencing here drew on unsorted PBMCs, taken 6.6 years after starting antiretroviral therapy. This TCR was sampled from a young man with HIV. CDR3 region: CAAPLGRDEQFF. CDR3 DNA sequence: TGTGCCGCGCCCTTAGGTAGGGATGAGCAGTTCTTC. Supplemented by reference TRBV7-6 and TRBJ2-1, the full variable domain reads GAGVSQSPRYKVTKRGQDVALRCDPISGHVSLYWYRQALGQGPEFLTYFNYEAQQDKSGLPNDRFSAERPEGSISTLTIQRTEQRDSAMYRCAAPLGRDEQFFGPGTRLTVL.